This TCR beta chain was sequenced during a study of shared clonotypes between healthy human individuals. General observations from the study: A handful of donors showed sharing of approximately 5% of naive CD4 clonotypes.

Generated by immunoSEQ multiplex PCR, the TCRdb table keeps only in-frame clones and is missing some. The sample lists roughly 2 million clones, approximately 95% seen once, with 0.13% in the top ten. In the case of this clone: Its antigen is unknown.

CD4+ cells yielded CD45RA+ naive and CD45RA-negative memory subsets. Per germline, CDR1 SGHVS and CDR2 FNYEAQ. Trimming took off 0 bases at V and 7 bases at J, with 9 bases between the two ends. The CDR3 runs to 14 residues. The chain combines TRBV7-6 with TRBJ1-4; D may be TRBD1 (6 bases). Sample: naive CD4+ T cells sorted from blood. Stated subset: CD45RA+ positively selected. This receptor was identified in a man aged 18 to 30 in good health. This chain's CDR3 is CASSLAGQIEKLFF. The CDR3 DNA follows: TGTGCCAGCAGCTTAGCCGGACAGATTGAAAAACTGTTTTTT. Drawing the rest from reference TRBV7-6 and TRBJ1-4, the complete variable domain is GAGVSQSPRYKVTKRGQDVALRCDPISGHVSLYWYRQALGQGPEFLTYFNYEAQQDKSGLPNDRFSAERPEGSISTLTIQRTEQRDSAMYRCASSLAGQIEKLFFGSGTQLSVL.